This TCR beta chain was observed in a study of blood T cells in healthy people across ages. A sample-barcoded 5' primer and a J-beta primer mix were used in a second PCR of about 7 to 11 cycles. A template-switch adaptor with 12 random nucleotides tagged each cDNA molecule. TCRdb fed the 5' RACE reads into MiXCR, producing one record per CDR3 protein. The sample yields just over 800,000 distinct CDR3 sequences, 60% to 80% seen once. V dropped 3 bases and J dropped 3 bases, with 9 bases sitting between them. CDR1 is SGHTA, CDR2 FQGNSA, per germline. The CDR3 runs to 14 residues. Input material: blood. The chain uses TRBV7-2 and TRBJ1-5; possibly TRBD1 for D (5 bases). The receptor was isolated from a man aged 30-40 years in good health. CDR3: CASSFDSFNQPQHF. The DNA for the CDR3 is TGTGCCAGCAGCTTCGACAGCTTCAATCAGCCCCAGCATTTT.